Below, one T cell receptor (beta chain) is given with its context. Its antigen is not known. The data derive from a study of cytomegalovirus exposure and HLA in healthy donors. The wider study: From donors who were HLA-typed, an early data release held about 89 million unique TCRs.

PCR amplification relied on 60 Vbeta primers (plus 13 Jbeta primers). Generated by immunoSEQ multiplex PCR, the TCRdb table keeps only in-frame clones and is missing some. The top ten clones hold about 7.5% of a sample with a few hundred thousand clones, about 80% of them seen once. The CDR3 sequence is 16 residues long. V was shortened by 3 bases and J by 1 base, with 10 bases between the two germline ends. The germline V gene has CDR1 MNHEY and CDR2 SMNVEV (reference sequence). Whole-study findings and limits: Under in vitro conditions, a few CMV-associated chains were confirmed as specific for CMV antigens. Most TCR sequences were seen very rarely across donors, but some public TCRs occurred in many.

The sequence was obtained from a woman aged 55-70 years in good health and CMV-seropositive. The sample was PBMCs. V usage is TRBV27 and J usage is TRBJ2-6; D possibly corresponds to TRBD1 (5 bases). As DNA, the CDR3 is TGTGCCAGCAGTTTCTACGACAGTTCTGGGGCCAACGTCCTGACTTTC. Translation gives CASSFYDSSGANVLTF.